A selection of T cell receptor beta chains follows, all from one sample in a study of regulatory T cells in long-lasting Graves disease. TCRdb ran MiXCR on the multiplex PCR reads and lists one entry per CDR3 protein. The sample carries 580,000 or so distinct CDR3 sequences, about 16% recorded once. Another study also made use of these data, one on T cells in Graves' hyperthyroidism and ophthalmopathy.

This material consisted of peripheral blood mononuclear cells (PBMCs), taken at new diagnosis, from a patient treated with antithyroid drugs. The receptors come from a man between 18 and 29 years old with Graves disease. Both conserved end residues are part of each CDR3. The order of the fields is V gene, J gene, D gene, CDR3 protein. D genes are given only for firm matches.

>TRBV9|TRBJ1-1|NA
CASSVRVDTEAFF
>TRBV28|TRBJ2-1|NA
CASTHMDGQFF
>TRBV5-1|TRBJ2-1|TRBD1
CASSFGTGGYNEQFF
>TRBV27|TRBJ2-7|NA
CASSLGHQGIHEQYF
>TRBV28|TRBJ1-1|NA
CASSLLGQWAFF
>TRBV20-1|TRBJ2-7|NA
CSARVVSINNEQYF
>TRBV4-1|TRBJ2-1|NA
CASSPHYGGDNEQFF
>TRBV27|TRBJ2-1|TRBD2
CASSPVAGAGGPWNEQFF
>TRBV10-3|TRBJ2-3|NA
CAIRSQPRGTDTQYF
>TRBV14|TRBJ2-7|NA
CASSQDGRSGHEQYF
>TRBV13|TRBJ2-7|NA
CASSPGGSGPYEQYF
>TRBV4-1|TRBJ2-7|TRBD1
CASSQDRGGKQYF
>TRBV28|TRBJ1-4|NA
CASSGQGGFGEKLFF